In its sample, the clone carrying this T cell receptor (beta chain) was seen a few times. This entry comes from a study of PD-L1 blockade in urothelial cancer. The protocol was immunoSEQ multiplex PCR, while the TCRdb copy is restricted to in-frame clones and leaves out a portion. The sample lists 25,000 to 35,000 clones, about 90% seen once, with under 4.5% in the top ten. Germline V gene data show CDR1 as MNHEY and CDR2 as SVGAGI. V trimming: 0 bases; J trimming: 8 bases; junction bases outside the gene matches: 7. The CDR3 is 15 residues long. This clonotype originated in a middle-aged man with urothelial cancer. This chain uses TRBV6-5 with TRBJ1-2, with TRBD1 matching 9 bases. The sample in question was PBMCs, obtained around atezolizumab (anti-PD-L1) treatment. The CDR3 sequence: CASSYSRDRVSGYTF. The CDR3 DNA sequence: TGTGCCAGCAGTTACTCCCGGGACAGGGTGAGCGGCTACACCTTC.